Below are 26 T cell receptor gamma chains sequenced from a single sample in a study of Vδ1+ human thymocytes. Broader study findings: Thymic TRG and TRD repertoires appeared highly polyclonal, with Gaussian CDR3 length distributions.

Antigen specificity for these receptors is unknown. Sequences come from RNA converted to cDNA by reverse transcription. CDR3 amplicons came from multiplex PCR with pooled V-gene forward and constant-region reverse primers. TCRdb repeated clone calling on the multiplex PCR reads with CATT. The table records tens of thousands of gamma-chain clones, roughly an eighth of them present only once. The sequenced material came from Vdelta1+ gamma-delta thymocytes from the thymus. Subset: FACS-sorted CD3+ TCRalphabeta- TCRVdelta1+ TCRVdelta2- thymocytes. These receptors were collected from a child younger than two who had congenital heart surgery.

The V call is TRGV4, the J call TRGJ1 or TRGJ2. Germline values: CDR1 EGSTGY, CDR2 YDSYTSSV. This CDR3 has 14 residues. Trimming removed 2 bases from V and 2 bases from J; junction bases left unmatched: 6. The CDR3: CATWDDLYYYKKLF. The CDR3 bases are TGTGCCACCTGGGATGACCTATATTATTATAAGAAACTCTTT.

This clone has a handful of counts. The chain employs TRGV9 and TRGJ1 or TRGJ2. The CDR3 extends over 14 amino acids. The J segment lost 8 bases and the V segment lost 2 bases, leaving 12 bases of the junction unmatched. Germline CDR1 is GITISATS and CDR2 is ISYDGTV (reference sequence). The CDR3 DNA follows: TGTGCCTTGTGGGAGGCCCCACGATTTGATAAGAAACTCTTT. This translates into CALWEAPRFDKKLF.

This chain connects TRGV2 to TRGJP2. CDR1 and CDR2 from the germline V gene are EGSNGY and YDSYNSKV. This CDR3 comprises 15 residues. J lost 0 bases, V lost 4 bases, and 5 bases had no gene match. In DNA form, the CDR3 reads TGTGCCACCTGGGATAAGTATAGTAGTGATTGGATCAAGACGTTT. It yields the protein CATWDKYSSDWIKTF.

This clone showed up just a few times. This rearrangement joins TRGV4 to TRGJP1. There are 15 residues in the CDR3. Germline lookup yields CDR1 EGSTGY and CDR2 YDSYTSSV. Trimming cost V 5 bases and J 0 bases; bases outside gene matches: 6. DNA of the CDR3: TGTGCCACCTGGGCGACCGATACCACTGGTTGGTTCAAGATATTT. It specifies CATWATDTTGWFKIF.

To note about this clone: This sample also contains other DNA sequences that code for the same CDR3. The chain has TRGV4 and TRGJ1 or TRGJ2. The length of the CDR3 is 10 residues. V lost 2 bases to trimming and J lost 11 bases; unmatched junction nucleotides: 3. Germline V gene data show CDR1 as EGSTGY and CDR2 as YDSYTSSV. The CDR3 region is CATWDEEKLF. CDR3 bases: TGTGCCACCTGGGATGAGGAGAAACTCTTT.

This clone has more than one count but fewer than ten. The genes are TRGV4 and TRGJ1 or TRGJ2. CDR3 length: 15 residues. CDR1 EGSTGY and CDR2 YDSYTSSV come from the germline V gene. With V trimmed by 0 bases and J by 2 bases, 7 bases remained unmatched. CDR3 sequence: CATWDGPPYYYKKLF. Written as DNA, the CDR3 is TGTGCCACCTGGGATGGGCCACCATATTATTATAAGAAACTCTTT.

This clone was seen more than once but under ten times. This chain uses TRGV5 with TRGJ1 or TRGJ2. This CDR3 has 12 residues. Germline CDR1 and CDR2: VINAFY and YDVSNSKD. V shed 3 bases and J 12 bases; nucleotides not matched to a gene: 11. CDR3 sequence (DNA): TGTGCCACCTGGGACCAGGCATCAGGGAAACTCTTT. As protein: CATWDQASGKLF.

Turning to this clone: This may be a read error: a much more frequent sequence differs by one nucleotide. This specimen includes other DNA sequences encoding the same CDR3. The rearrangement joins TRGV9 to TRGJ1 or TRGJ2. Germline-derived CDR1 and CDR2 are GITISATS and ISYDGTV (reference sequence). The CDR3 is made up of 11 amino acids. The V segment lost 4 bases and the J segment 5 bases; nucleotides outside the gene matches: 2. CDR3 region: CALWEDYKKLF. DNA for the CDR3: TGTGCCTTGTGGGAAGATTATAAGAAACTCTTT.

The genes are TRGV3 and TRGJP2. The CDR3 has 13 residues. J gave up 15 bases and V 3 bases, and 13 bases lay outside the gene matches. Germline CDR1 is VTNTFY and CDR2 is YDVSTARD (reference sequence). The CDR3 bases are TGTGCCACCTGGGACGGCCGGGGGTCCGTCAAGACGTTT. This gives the protein CATWDGRGSVKTF.

This chain uses TRGV3 with TRGJ1 or TRGJ2. CDR1 and CDR2 from the germline V gene are VTNTFY and YDVSTARD (reference sequence). After removal of 0 bases from V and 4 bases from J, the junction contained 9 bases not matched to a gene. This CDR3 region has 15 residues. The CDR3 coding sequence is TGTGCCACCTGGGACAGGCAGGGGTCCTATTATAAGAAACTCTTT. Its translation is CATWDRQGSYYKKLF.

The rearrangement joins TRGV3 to TRGJ1 or TRGJ2. Germline trimming cut 3 bases from V and 16 bases from J; bases unmatched to any gene: 6. Germline V lookup: CDR1 VTNTFY, CDR2 YDVSTARD (reference sequence). The CDR3 has 9 amino acids. Here the CDR3 DNA reads TGTGCCACCTGGGACGCGAATCTCTTT. Translated, it gives CATWDANLF.

This clone was seen only a few times. The V gene is TRGV5, the J gene TRGJ1 or TRGJ2. Trimming removed 0 bases from V and 12 bases from J; junction bases left unmatched: 5. The germline CDR1 and CDR2 sequences are VINAFY and YDVSNSKD. The CDR3 consists of 11 residues. The chain's CDR3 is CATWDRLSKLF. CDR3 DNA sequence: TGTGCCACCTGGGACAGGCTTTCGAAACTCTTT.

This clone was seen only a few times. This chain uses TRGV2 with TRGJP1. The CDR3 is 16 residues long. Germline CDR1 reads EGSNGY; CDR2 reads YDSYNSKV. V trimming: 1 base; J trimming: 4 bases; junction bases outside the gene matches: 9. The CDR3 DNA reads TGTGCCACCTGGGACGGCCCAAGGGACACTGGTTGGTTCAAGATATTT. Encoded protein: CATWDGPRDTGWFKIF.

This clone has a handful of counts. This chain uses TRGV2 with TRGJ1 or TRGJ2. Germline values: CDR1 EGSNGY, CDR2 YDSYNSKV. The CDR3 loop spans 13 amino acids. V shed 9 bases and J 3 bases; nucleotides not matched to a gene: 11. The CDR3 coding sequence is TGTGCCACCCGGATGTCCCTTTATTATAAGAAACTCTTT. It encodes CATRMSLYYKKLF.

This clone appeared a few times. The chain has TRGV5 and TRGJ1 or TRGJ2. Trimming removed 0 bases from V and 9 bases from J; junction bases left unmatched: 11. Germline V gene data show CDR1 as VINAFY and CDR2 as YDVSNSKD. CDR3 length equals 14 residues. CDR3 nucleotides: TGTGCCACCTGGGACAGGCATAGCGAGTTTAAGAAACTCTTT. This sequence encodes CATWDRHSEFKKLF.

The V gene is TRGV3, the J gene TRGJ1 or TRGJ2. Trimming cost V 0 bases and J 8 bases; bases outside gene matches: 7. This CDR3 has 13 amino acids. Germline CDR1 is VTNTFY and CDR2 is YDVSTARD (reference sequence). The CDR3 loop is CATWDRRIHKKLF. The CDR3 DNA reads TGTGCCACCTGGGACAGGCGGATTCATAAGAAACTCTTT.

Concerning this clone: This may come from a read error, since a much larger clone is one base off. J is TRGJP2 and V is TRGV5. CDR1 is VINAFY and CDR2 is YDVSNSKD in the germline V gene. The CDR3 contains 12 residues. CDR3 bases: TGTGCCACCTGGGGTAGTGGTTGGATCAAGACGTTT. Amino acids: CATWGSGWIKTF.

This clone has only a few counts. The chain combines TRGV8 with TRGJ1 or TRGJ2. Per germline, CDR1 VENAVY and CDR2 YDSYNSRV. Unmatched junction bases numbered 7, after V lost 2 bases and J lost 6 bases. CDR3 length: 13 amino acids. CDR3 sequence reads: CATWDKGCYKKLF. CDR3 in DNA: TGTGCCACCTGGGATAAAGGGTGTTATAAGAAACTCTTT.

This clone was detected only a few times. This sample includes further DNA sequences coding for the same CDR3. The V gene is TRGV4, the J gene TRGJP2. V dropped 0 bases and J dropped 6; count of bases not matched to a gene: 1. In germline, CDR1 is EGSTGY, CDR2 YDSYTSSV. The CDR3 contains 13 residues. The CDR3, as DNA: TGTGCCACCTGGGATGGGCGTGATTGGATCAAGACGTTT. Translation: CATWDGRDWIKTF.

Only a few counts were recorded for this clone. The rearrangement uses TRGV3 and TRGJ1 or TRGJ2. In germline, CDR1 is VTNTFY, CDR2 YDVSTARD (reference sequence). CDR3 length: 14 amino acids. V shed 2 bases and J 8 bases; nucleotides not matched to a gene: 12. CDR3 bases: TGTGCCACCTGGGACACCATCGGATGGGATAAGAAACTCTTT. Its translation is CATWDTIGWDKKLF.

This clone has just a few counts. A read error may be the cause here, since a much bigger clone is one base away. The sample contains more than one DNA sequence encoding this CDR3. The V call is TRGV4, the J call TRGJ1 or TRGJ2. Germline CDR1 and CDR2: EGSTGY and YDSYTSSV. The CDR3 is 12 amino acids. This CDR3 reads CATWNGYYKKLF. In nucleotides, the CDR3 is TGTGCCACCTGGAATGGATATTATAAGAAACTCTTT.

The V gene is TRGV5, the J gene TRGJ1 or TRGJ2. The junction had 10 bases not matched to a gene; V was cut back by 0 bases and J by 2 bases. This CDR3 has 16 residues. Germline values: CDR1 VINAFY, CDR2 YDVSNSKD. CDR3 region: CATWDRLKRDYYKKLF. Written as DNA, the CDR3 is TGTGCCACCTGGGACAGGCTAAAAAGGGATTATTATAAGAAACTCTTT.

In its sample, this clone was seen a few times. This chain connects TRGV3 to TRGJ1 or TRGJ2. Germline V CDR1 and CDR2: VTNTFY, YDVSTARD (reference sequence). There are 13 residues in the CDR3. V gave up 5 bases and J gave up 1 base; unmatched junction bases: 5. CDR3 sequence: CATWGRNYYKKLF. The CDR3 nucleotides are TGTGCCACCTGGGGCAGAAATTATTATAAGAAACTCTTT.

This clone has a handful of counts. The chain couples TRGV8 to TRGJ1 or TRGJ2. The CDR3 has 14 residues. Trimming removed 6 bases from V and 6 bases from J; junction bases left unmatched: 14. The germline CDR1 and CDR2 sequences are VENAVY and YDSYNSRV. The CDR3, as DNA: TGTGCCACCTGGTACCCCCCGGGCGGTTATAAGAAACTCTTT. It translates to CATWYPPGGYKKLF.

Comment on this clone: The sample holds other DNA sequences that translate to the same CDR3. The J gene is TRGJ1 or TRGJ2, the V gene TRGV4. The CDR3 is made up of 13 amino acids. The junction had 6 bases not matched to a gene; V was cut back by 0 bases and J by 7 bases. The germline gives CDR1 EGSTGY, CDR2 YDSYTSSV. CDR3 DNA sequence: TGTGCCACCTGGGATGGGTCCGGATATAAGAAACTCTTT. It specifies CATWDGSGYKKLF.

Concerning this clone: In the same sample, other DNA sequences code for this CDR3. The chain links TRGV4 to TRGJ1 or TRGJ2. J lost 2 bases, V lost 4 bases, and 5 bases had no gene match. The CDR3 loop spans 13 amino acids. Germline-derived CDR1 and CDR2 are EGSTGY and YDSYTSSV. This CDR3 reads CATWDTDYYKKLF. As DNA, the CDR3 is TGTGCCACCTGGGACACCGATTATTATAAGAAACTCTTT.